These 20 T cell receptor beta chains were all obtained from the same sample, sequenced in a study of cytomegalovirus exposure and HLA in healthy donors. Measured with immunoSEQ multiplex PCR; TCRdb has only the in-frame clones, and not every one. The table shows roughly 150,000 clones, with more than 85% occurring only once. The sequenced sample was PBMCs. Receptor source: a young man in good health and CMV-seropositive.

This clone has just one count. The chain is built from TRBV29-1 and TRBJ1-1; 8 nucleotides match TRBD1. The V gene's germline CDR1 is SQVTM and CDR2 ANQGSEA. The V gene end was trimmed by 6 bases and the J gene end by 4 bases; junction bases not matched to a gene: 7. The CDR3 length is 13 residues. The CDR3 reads CSVRGQGVTEAFF. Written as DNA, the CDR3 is TGCAGCGTCCGCGGACAGGGAGTCACTGAAGCTTTCTTT.

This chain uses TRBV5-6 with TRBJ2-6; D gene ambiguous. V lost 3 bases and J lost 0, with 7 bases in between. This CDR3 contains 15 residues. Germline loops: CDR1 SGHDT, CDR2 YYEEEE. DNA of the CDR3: TGTGCCAGCAGCTATATAAACTCTGGGGCCAACGTCCTGACTTTC. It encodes CASSYINSGANVLTF. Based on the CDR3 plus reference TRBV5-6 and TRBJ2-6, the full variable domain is DAGVTQSPTHLIKTRGQQVTLRCSPKSGHDTVSWYQQALGQGPQFIFQYYEEEERQRGNFPDRFSGHQFPNYSSELNVNALLLGDSALYLCASSYINSGANVLTFGAGSRLTVL.

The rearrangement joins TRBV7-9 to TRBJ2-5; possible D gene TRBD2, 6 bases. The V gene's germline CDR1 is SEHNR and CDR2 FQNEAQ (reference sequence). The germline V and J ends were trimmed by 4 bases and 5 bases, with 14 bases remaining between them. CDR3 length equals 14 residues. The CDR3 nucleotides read TGTGCCAGCAGCTCGGAGGTCGCGGGGGAGACCCAGTACTTC. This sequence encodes CASSSEVAGETQYF.

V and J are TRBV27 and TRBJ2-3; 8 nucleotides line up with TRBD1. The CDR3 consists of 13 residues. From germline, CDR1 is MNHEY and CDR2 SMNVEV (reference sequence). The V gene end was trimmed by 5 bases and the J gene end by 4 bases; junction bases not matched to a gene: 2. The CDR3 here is CASSGQGADTQYF. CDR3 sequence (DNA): TGTGCCAGCAGTGGACAGGGCGCAGATACGCAGTATTTT.

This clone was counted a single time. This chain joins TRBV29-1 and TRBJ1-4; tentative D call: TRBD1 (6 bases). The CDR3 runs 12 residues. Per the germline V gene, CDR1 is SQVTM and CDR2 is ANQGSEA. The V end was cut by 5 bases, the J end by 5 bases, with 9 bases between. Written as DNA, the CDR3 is TGCAGCGTTCTAGGACAGAATGAAAAACTGTTTTTT. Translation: CSVLGQNEKLFF.

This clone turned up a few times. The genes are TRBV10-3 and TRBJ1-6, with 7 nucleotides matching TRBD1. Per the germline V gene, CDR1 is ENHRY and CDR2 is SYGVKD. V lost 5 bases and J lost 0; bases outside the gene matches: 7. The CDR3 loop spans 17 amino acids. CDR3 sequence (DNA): TGTGCCATCAGTACCCTGACAGGGAGCTCCTATAATTCACCCCTCCACTTT. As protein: CAISTLTGSSYNSPLHF.

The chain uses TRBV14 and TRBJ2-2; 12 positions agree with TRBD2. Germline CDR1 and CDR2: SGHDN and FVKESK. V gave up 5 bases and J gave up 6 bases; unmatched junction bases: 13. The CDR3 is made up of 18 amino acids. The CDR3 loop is CASSKILRTSGIAGELFF. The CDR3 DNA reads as TGTGCCAGCAGCAAAATCCTCCGGACTAGCGGGATTGCCGGGGAGCTGTTTTTT.

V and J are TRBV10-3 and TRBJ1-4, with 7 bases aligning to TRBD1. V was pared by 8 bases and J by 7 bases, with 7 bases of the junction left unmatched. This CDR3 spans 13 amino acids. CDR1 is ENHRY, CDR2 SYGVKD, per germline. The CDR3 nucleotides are TGTGCCATCGGACAGGATACAACTGAAAAACTGTTTTTT. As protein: CAIGQDTTEKLFF.

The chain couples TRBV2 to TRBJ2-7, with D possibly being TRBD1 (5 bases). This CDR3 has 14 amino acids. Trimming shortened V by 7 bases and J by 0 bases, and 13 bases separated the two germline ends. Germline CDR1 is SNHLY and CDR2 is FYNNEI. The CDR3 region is CASKRGETSYEQYF. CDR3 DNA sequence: TGTGCCAGCAAAAGGGGCGAAACCTCCTACGAGCAGTACTTC.

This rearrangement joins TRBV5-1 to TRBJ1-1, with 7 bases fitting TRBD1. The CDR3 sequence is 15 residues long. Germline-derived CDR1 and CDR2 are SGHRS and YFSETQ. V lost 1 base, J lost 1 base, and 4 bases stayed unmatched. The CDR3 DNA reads TGCGCCAGCAGCTTGCAGGGACAGAAGAACACTGAAGCTTTCTTT. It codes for CASSLQGQKNTEAFF.

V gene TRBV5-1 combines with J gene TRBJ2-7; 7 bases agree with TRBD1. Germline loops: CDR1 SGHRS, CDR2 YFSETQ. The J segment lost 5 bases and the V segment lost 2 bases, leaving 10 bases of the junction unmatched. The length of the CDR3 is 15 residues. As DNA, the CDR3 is TGCGCCAGCAGCTTCAGTAGACAGGGAGCCCACGAGCAGTACTTC. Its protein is CASSFSRQGAHEQYF.

CDR3 loop: CASSLRVSGELFF. The CDR3 DNA follows: TGTGCCAGCAGCTTGCGCGTGTCCGGGGAGCTGTTTTTT. The chain couples TRBV5-8 to TRBJ2-2; D is undetermined. The CDR3 is 13 residues long. V lost 1 base, J lost 6 bases, and 7 bases lay in between. Germline V CDR1 and CDR2: SGHTS, YDEGEE.

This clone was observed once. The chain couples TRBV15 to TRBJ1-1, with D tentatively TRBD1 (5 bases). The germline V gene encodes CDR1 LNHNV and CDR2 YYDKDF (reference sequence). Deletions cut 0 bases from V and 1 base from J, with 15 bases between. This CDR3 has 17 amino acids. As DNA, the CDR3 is TGTGCCACCAGCAGAGATCTGGACACCCGTAAGAACACTGAAGCTTTCTTT. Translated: CATSRDLDTRKNTEAFF.

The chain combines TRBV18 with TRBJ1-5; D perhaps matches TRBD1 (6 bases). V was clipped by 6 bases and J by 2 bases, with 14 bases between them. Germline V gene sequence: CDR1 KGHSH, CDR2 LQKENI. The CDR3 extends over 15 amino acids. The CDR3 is CASSLGGRRNQPQHF. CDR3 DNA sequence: TGTGCCAGCTCGCTGGGGGGGCGCCGCAATCAGCCCCAGCATTTT.

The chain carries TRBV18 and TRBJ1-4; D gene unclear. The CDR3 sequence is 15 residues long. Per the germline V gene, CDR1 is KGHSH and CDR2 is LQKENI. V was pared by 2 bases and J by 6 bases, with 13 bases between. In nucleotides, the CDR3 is TGTGCCAGCTCACCAACGAGTGGAGTATATGAAAAACTGTTTTTT. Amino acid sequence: CASSPTSGVYEKLFF.

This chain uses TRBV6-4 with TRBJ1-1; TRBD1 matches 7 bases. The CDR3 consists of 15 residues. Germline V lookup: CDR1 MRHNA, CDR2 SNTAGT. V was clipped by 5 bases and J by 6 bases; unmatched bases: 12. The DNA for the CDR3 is TGTGCCAGCAGTAGGGACAGAGTATCGGGAGCTGAAGCTTTCTTT. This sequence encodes CASSRDRVSGAEAFF.

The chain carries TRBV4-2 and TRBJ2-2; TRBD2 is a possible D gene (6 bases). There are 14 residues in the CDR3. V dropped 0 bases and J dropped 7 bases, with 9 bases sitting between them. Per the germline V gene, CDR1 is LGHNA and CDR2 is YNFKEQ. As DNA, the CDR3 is TGTGCCAGCAGCCAAGATTCCGGGGGCGGGGAGCTGTTTTTT. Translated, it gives CASSQDSGGGELFF.

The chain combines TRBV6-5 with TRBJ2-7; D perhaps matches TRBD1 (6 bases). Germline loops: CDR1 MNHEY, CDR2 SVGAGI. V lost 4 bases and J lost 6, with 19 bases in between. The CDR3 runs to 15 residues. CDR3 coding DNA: TGTGCCAGCAGTTCGAATGCAGGGGAAGGGATCGAGCAGTACTTC. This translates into CASSSNAGEGIEQYF.

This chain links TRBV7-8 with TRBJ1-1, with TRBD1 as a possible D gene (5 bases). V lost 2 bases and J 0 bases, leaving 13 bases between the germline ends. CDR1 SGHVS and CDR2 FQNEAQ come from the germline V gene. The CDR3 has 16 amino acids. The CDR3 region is CASSLSRVLMNTEAFF. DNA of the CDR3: TGTGCCAGCAGCTTATCCAGGGTCCTAATGAACACTGAAGCTTTCTTT.

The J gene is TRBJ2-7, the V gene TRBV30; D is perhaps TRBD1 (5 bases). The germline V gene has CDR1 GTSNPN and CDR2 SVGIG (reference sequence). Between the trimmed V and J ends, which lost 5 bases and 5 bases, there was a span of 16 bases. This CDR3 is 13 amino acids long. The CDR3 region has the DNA TGTGCCTGGGCCCTCCCAGGGCTAAACGAGCAGTACTTC. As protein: CAWALPGLNEQYF.